The rows below give T cell receptor beta chains drawn from one sample of a study of T cells in narcolepsy. The assay was immunoSEQ multiplex PCR, and TCRdb's table has in-frame clones only and misses some. Here the sample spans 20,000 to 30,000 clones, roughly two thirds being singletons. The sample consisted of memory (CD45RA-) CD4+ T cells from blood. The receptors originated from a human donor in good health. The CDR3 runs from the conserved cysteine through the conserved F or W. D genes are given only for firm matches. The listing skips clone size in some rows; elsewhere it reads once, few, many or a size class.

length,J,D,V,size,CDR3,DNA
14,TRBJ1-5,TRBD1,TRBV28,once,CAHTGGSGNQPQHF,TGTGCCCACACAGGGGGCTCGGGCAATCAGCCCCAGCATTTT
15,TRBJ2-5,TRBD2,TRBV6-1,NA,CASSTGLASFETQYF,TGTGCCAGCAGTACGGGACTAGCGTCGTTCGAGACCCAGTACTTC
14,TRBJ1-6,TRBD1,TRBV6-1,NA,CASSFDRGNSPLHF,TGTGCCAGCAGCTTTGACAGGGGAAATTCACCCCTCCACTTT
15,TRBJ2-2,TRBD1,TRBV19,NA,CASLDRGLRTGELFF,TGTGCCAGCCTAGACAGGGGCCTACGCACCGGGGAGCTGTTTTTT
12,TRBJ1-1,NA,TRBV6-1,NA,CASRPGQPEAFF,TGTGCCAGCAGACCCGGACAGCCTGAAGCTTTCTTT
13,TRBJ2-5,NA,TRBV5-4,medium-sized,CASREGAKETQYF,TGTGCCAGCAGGGAGGGGGCCAAAGAGACCCAGTACTTC
13,TRBJ1-1,TRBD1,TRBV5-6,NA,CASSWDRNTEAFF,TGTGCCAGCAGCTGGGACAGAAACACTGAAGCTTTCTTT
18,TRBJ2-5,TRBD2,TRBV5-6,NA,CASSLVGSQRGDLETQYF,TGTGCCAGCAGCTTGGTCGGATCCCAGCGGGGGGATCTGGAGACCCAGTACTTC
14,TRBJ1-2,NA,TRBV7-2,NA,CASTPLGPGYGYTF,TGTGCCAGCACCCCGTTGGGACCGGGCTATGGCTACACCTTC
12,TRBJ1-6,NA,TRBV4-1,few,CASRGRASPLHF,TGCGCCAGCAGGGGGCGAGCGTCACCCCTCCACTTT
13,TRBJ2-7,NA,TRBV5-1,few,CASRGRPSPEQYF,TGCGCCAGCAGGGGACGGCCCTCTCCGGAGCAGTACTTC
15,TRBJ1-2,TRBD1,TRBV7-2,few,CASSYMGQGAWGYTF,TGTGCCAGCAGCTACATGGGACAGGGGGCTTGGGGCTACACCTTC
15,TRBJ2-5,NA,TRBV5-6,once,CASSFFVGEEETQYF,TGTGCCAGCAGCTTCTTCGTGGGAGAGGAAGAGACCCAGTACTTC
14,TRBJ2-2,TRBD1,TRBV9,few,CASRGQANTGELFF,TGTGCCAGCAGGGGACAGGCGAACACCGGGGAGCTGTTTTTT
11,TRBJ2-7,NA,TRBV30,NA,CAWSASGRQYF,TGTGCCTGGAGTGCCTCCGGCAGGCAGTACTTC
14,TRBJ1-5,TRBD1,TRBV11-2,NA,CASSPGQGHQPQHF,TGTGCCAGCAGCCCGGGACAGGGGCATCAGCCCCAGCATTTT
13,TRBJ1-5,NA,TRBV19,NA,CASSRQSDQPQHF,TGTGCCAGTAGTAGGCAATCGGATCAGCCCCAGCATTTT
14,TRBJ2-7,NA,TRBV5-6,NA,CASSRGAGSYEQYF,TGTGCCAGCAGCCGAGGGGCCGGCTCCTACGAGCAGTACTTC
14,TRBJ2-2,NA,TRBV7-9,few,CASTPGGSSGELFF,TGTGCCAGCACCCCAGGGGGGTCGTCCGGGGAGCTGTTTTTT
14,TRBJ2-1,TRBD2,TRBV5-1,NA,CASRGLAEYNEQFF,TGCGCCAGCAGGGGACTAGCGGAGTACAATGAGCAGTTCTTC
17,TRBJ2-1,TRBD2,TRBV6-1,few,CASSELAGAAAYNEQFF,TGTGCCAGCAGTGAACTAGCGGGGGCCGCTGCCTACAATGAGCAGTTCTTC
14,TRBJ1-2,NA,TRBV5-6,NA,CASSWDNLPYGYTF,TGTGCCAGCAGCTGGGACAATTTGCCCTATGGCTACACCTTC
13,TRBJ2-2,NA,TRBV5-1,NA,CASSLGGPGELFF,TGCGCCAGCAGCTTAGGTGGCCCCGGGGAGCTGTTTTTT
14,TRBJ1-1,NA,TRBV4-1,few,CASSRVSRNTEAFF,TGCGCCAGCAGCAGGGTATCACGAAACACTGAAGCTTTCTTT
13,TRBJ1-4,NA,TRBV19,few,CASRPPTAPGLFF,TGTGCCAGTAGACCACCGACAGCTCCGGGACTGTTTTTT
15,TRBJ1-4,NA,TRBV13,NA,CASSFSTEHNEKLFF,TGTGCCAGCAGCTTTTCGACTGAGCATAATGAAAAACTGTTTTTT
14,TRBJ1-2,TRBD1,TRBV7-2,NA,CASSQGGSDYGYTF,TGTGCCAGCAGCCAGGGGGGATCGGACTATGGCTACACCTTC
15,TRBJ2-7,NA,TRBV29-1,NA,CSVYQGPQSSYEQYF,TGCAGCGTTTACCAGGGTCCTCAGAGCTCCTACGAGCAGTACTTC
13,TRBJ1-1,NA,TRBV18,NA,CASSPSENTEAFF,TGTGCCAGCTCACCGTCGGAGAACACTGAAGCTTTCTTT
13,TRBJ1-6,NA,TRBV30,NA,CAWTPGANSPLHF,TGTGCCTGGACCCCCGGGGCCAATTCACCCCTCCACTTT
15,TRBJ2-3,NA,TRBV4-3,NA,CASSQDRSSTDTQYF,TGCGCCAGCAGCCAGGACCGCTCTAGCACAGATACGCAGTATTTT
11,TRBJ2-1,NA,TRBV29-1,NA,CSVESNNEQFF,TGCAGCGTTGAGTCCAACAATGAGCAGTTCTTC
14,TRBJ1-1,NA,TRBV5-1,NA,CASSLATKTDEAFF,TGCGCCAGCAGCTTGGCCACCAAGACGGATGAAGCTTTCTTT
13,TRBJ1-2,NA,TRBV18,NA,CASSPSTGYGYTF,TGTGCCAGCTCACCTTCGACGGGCTATGGCTACACCTTC
17,TRBJ2-5,NA,TRBV5-5,NA,CASSLGSVQGRQETQYF,TGTGCCAGCAGCTTGGGGTCGGTACAGGGACGGCAAGAGACCCAGTACTTC
15,TRBJ1-3,NA,TRBV6-5,NA,CASSYSGTAGNTIYF,TGTGCCAGCAGTTACTCGGGTACTGCTGGAAACACCATATATTTT
15,TRBJ2-1,TRBD1,TRBV6-1,NA,CASRPSWTGGDEQFF,TGTGCCAGCAGACCCTCGTGGACAGGGGGCGATGAGCAGTTCTTC
17,TRBJ1-6,TRBD1,TRBV19,once,CSSSPTGQGANNSPLHF,TGTTCCAGTAGTCCCACGGGACAGGGGGCAAATAATTCACCCCTCCACTTT
20,TRBJ2-2,NA,TRBV21-1,NA,CASSKRQGGSGGTNTGELFF,TGTGCCAGCAGCAAGAGGCAGGGCGGTAGCGGGGGGACGAACACCGGGGAGCTGTTTTTT
14,TRBJ1-1,NA,TRBV9,NA,CASSLRQKNTEAFF,TGTGCCAGCAGCCTCCGACAGAAAAACACTGAAGCTTTCTTT
14,TRBJ2-2,NA,TRBV9,once,CASRRASNTGELFF,TGTGCCAGCAGGAGGGCTTCCAACACCGGGGAGCTGTTTTTT
17,TRBJ1-4,NA,TRBV15,NA,CATSRDRGPAANEKLFF,TGTGCCACCAGCAGAGATCGGGGCCCAGCTGCTAATGAAAAACTGTTTTTT
14,TRBJ2-1,TRBD2,TRBV2,NA,CASVLAGVSNEQFF,TGTGCCAGCGTCCTAGCGGGAGTGTCTAATGAGCAGTTCTTC
13,TRBJ1-5,NA,TRBV6-1,few,CATQRVSNQPQHF,TGTGCCACCCAACGGGTGAGCAATCAGCCCCAGCATTTT
14,TRBJ1-4,TRBD1,TRBV7-9,few,CASSPGTGSEKLFF,TGTGCCAGCAGCCCGGGGACAGGGAGTGAAAAACTGTTTTTT
14,TRBJ2-7,TRBD2,TRBV7-2,NA,CASSPGLAGVVLYF,TGTGCCAGCAGCCCGGGACTAGCGGGGGTCGTTCTGTACTTC
13,TRBJ2-7,NA,TRBV9,NA,CASSHGRAYEQYF,TGTGCCAGCAGCCACGGCAGGGCGTACGAGCAGTACTTC
15,TRBJ1-1,NA,TRBV28,NA,CASSLGGLRAFGAFF,TGTGCCAGCAGTTTAGGGGGGTTACGGGCCTTTGGAGCTTTCTTT
13,TRBJ1-1,NA,TRBV4-2,NA,CASSGGRNTEAFF,TGTGCCAGCAGTGGGGGGCGAAACACTGAAGCTTTCTTT
14,TRBJ2-2,NA,TRBV28,few,CASSKHTGPGELFF,TGTGCCAGCAGTAAACACACAGGGCCCGGGGAGCTGTTTTTT
13,TRBJ2-1,NA,TRBV6-1,few,CASSGLGGGERFF,TGTGCCAGCAGTGGTCTGGGGGGGGGCGAACGGTTCTTC
12,TRBJ2-2,NA,TRBV11-2,few,CASSSRTGELFF,TGTGCCAGCAGCTCAAGAACCGGGGAGCTGTTTTTT
13,TRBJ1-1,NA,TRBV5-1,NA,CASSVGLNTEAFF,TGCGCCAGCAGCGTGGGATTGAACACTGAAGCTTTCTTT
15,TRBJ2-2,NA,TRBV19,NA,CASRYPGGNTGELFF,TGTGCCAGTAGATATCCTGGGGGGAACACCGGGGAGCTGTTTTTT
10,TRBJ2-2,NA,TRBV6-6,NA,CASGRGELFF,TGTGCCAGTGGCCGCGGGGAGCTGTTTTTT